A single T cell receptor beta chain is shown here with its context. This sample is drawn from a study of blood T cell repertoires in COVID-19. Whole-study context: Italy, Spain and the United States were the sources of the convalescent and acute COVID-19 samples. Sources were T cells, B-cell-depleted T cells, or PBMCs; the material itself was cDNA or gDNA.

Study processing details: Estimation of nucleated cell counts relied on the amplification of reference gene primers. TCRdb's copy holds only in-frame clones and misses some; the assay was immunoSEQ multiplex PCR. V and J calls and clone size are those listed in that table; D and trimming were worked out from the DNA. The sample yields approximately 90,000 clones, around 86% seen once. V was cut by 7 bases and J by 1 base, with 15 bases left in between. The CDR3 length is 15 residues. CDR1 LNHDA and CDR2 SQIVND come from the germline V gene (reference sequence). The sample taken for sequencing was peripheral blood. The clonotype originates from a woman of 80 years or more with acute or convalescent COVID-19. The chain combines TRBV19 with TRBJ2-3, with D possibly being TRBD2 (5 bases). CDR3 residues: CASMGWEFGTDTQYF. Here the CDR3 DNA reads TGTGCCAGTATGGGTTGGGAGTTCGGCACAGATACGCAGTATTTT.